Listed here are 28 T cell receptor beta chains from one sample, sequenced in a study of a mutant IDH1 vaccine in newly diagnosed glioma (dated by TCRdb to about 2021). No antigen has been assigned to these receptors. Preparation of the library involved the immunoSEQ multiplex PCR assay. In TCRdb, the immuneACCESS table is reduced to in-frame sequences with V and J assigned. These tables do not hold every clone; where another copy was compared, an unresolved V gene accounts for under half, and the others remain unexplained. Here the sample has tens of thousands of clones; 75% to 90% occur a single time. The top ten clones comprise about an eighth of the sample. Sample time point, as interpreted from the label and publication: week 23, last vaccination. Each vaccine dose was 300 ug of a 20-mer mutant IDH1 peptide in Montanide, given subcutaneously with topical imiquimod. This specimen was PBMCs, taken from a glioma patient whose treatment included an IDH1 peptide vaccine. The source is a man aged 18 to 30 with glioma.

The chain combines TRBV5-6 with TRBJ2-7, with TRBD2 matching 10 bases. The CDR3 sequence is 16 residues long. With V trimmed by 4 bases and J by 7 bases, 14 bases remained unmatched. Germline CDR1 reads SGHDT; CDR2 reads YYEEEE. Here the CDR3 reads CASSGVRASGRKEQYF. CDR3 coding DNA: TGTGCCAGCAGCGGGGTTAGGGCTAGCGGGAGAAAGGAGCAGTACTTC.

This sequence joins TRBV5-1 and TRBJ1-6; no reliable D call. The germline V gene encodes CDR1 SGHRS and CDR2 YFSETQ. V lost 2 bases, J lost 4 bases, and 13 bases lay in between. The CDR3 runs to 16 residues. CDR3 coding DNA: TGCGCCAGCAGCTTTTCCCATAGAGGATATAATTCACCCCTCCACTTT. Its translation: CASSFSHRGYNSPLHF.

This clone was seen only once. The genes are TRBV10-3 and TRBJ2-5; the D is unclear. The CDR3 runs 14 residues. The V and J ends lost 0 bases and 5 bases respectively, with 10 bases between them. In germline, CDR1 is ENHRY, CDR2 SYGVKD. CDR3 in amino acids: CAISESYFGETQYF. As DNA, the CDR3 is TGTGCCATCAGTGAGTCTTACTTCGGGGAGACCCAGTACTTC.

The genes are TRBV6-1 and TRBJ2-7; the D gene is possibly TRBD1 (5 bases). The germline CDR1 and CDR2 sequences are MNHNS and SASEGT. This CDR3 has 17 amino acids. V lost 2 bases, J lost 2 bases, and 19 bases lay in between. CDR3 DNA: TGTGCCAGCAGTGAATTTGTCGGTGACAGTTCAACCTACGAGCAGTACTTC. It translates to CASSEFVGDSSTYEQYF.

This clone turned up a few times. The chain couples TRBV7-9 to TRBJ2-3; D is undetermined. The germline gives CDR1 SEHNR, CDR2 FQNEAQ (reference sequence). V was pared by 5 bases and J by 2 bases, with 11 bases between. The CDR3 runs to 14 residues. The CDR3 sequence: CASSPSTVTDTQYF. CDR3 DNA sequence: TGTGCCAGCAGCCCCTCGACCGTCACAGATACGCAGTATTTT.

The chain employs TRBV10-3 and TRBJ1-4, with D possibly matching TRBD1 (6 bases). Trimming took 3 bases from V and 2 from J, leaving 13 bases between them. The CDR3 length is 16 residues. Germline V gives CDR1 ENHRY, CDR2 SYGVKD. This CDR3 is CAISDTPGATNEKLFF. The CDR3 nucleotides are TGTGCCATCAGTGACACGCCAGGGGCTACTAATGAAAAACTGTTTTTT.

The rearrangement joins TRBV11-2 to TRBJ1-2, with TRBD1 matching 9 bases. Germline CDR1 SGHAT, CDR2 FQNNGV. J was trimmed by 6 bases and V by 4 bases; bases with no gene match: 12. This CDR3 region has 16 residues. The CDR3 nucleotides read TGTGCCAGCAGCTCCGCCCGGACAGGGGCTGGAGATGGCTACACCTTC. Amino acid sequence: CASSSARTGAGDGYTF.

This clone was counted only a few times. V gene TRBV14 combines with J gene TRBJ1-1; 7 nucleotides line up with TRBD1. CDR1 is SGHDN, CDR2 FVKESK, per germline. J gave up 0 bases and V 0 bases, and 4 bases lay outside the gene matches. This CDR3 spans 16 amino acids. The CDR3 spells CASSQDWGTVNTEAFF. As DNA, the CDR3 is TGTGCCAGCAGCCAAGACTGGGGGACAGTGAACACTGAAGCTTTCTTT.

CDR3 sequence (DNA): TGTGCCAGCAGCGTAGGAGGGGAAGGCTACACCTTC. Its translation is CASSVGGEGYTF. V is TRBV9 and J is TRBJ1-2; TRBD1 is a possible D gene (5 bases). Deletions cut 0 bases from V and 8 bases from J, with 8 bases between. Germline V CDR1 and CDR2: SGDLS, YYNGEE. The CDR3 consists of 12 residues.

This clone is medium-sized by share. The chain recombines TRBV9 with TRBJ1-5; no reliable D call. The CDR3 covers 17 residues. Trimming cost V 0 bases and J 4 bases, with 17 bases left between them. CDR1 is SGDLS and CDR2 is YYNGEE in the germline V gene. CDR3 residues: CASSVGSTDEPNQPQHF. CDR3 sequence (DNA): TGTGCCAGCAGCGTAGGGAGTACAGACGAACCGAATCAGCCCCAGCATTTT.

This clone was picked up one time. The J gene is TRBJ1-1, the V gene TRBV7-8; D gene ambiguous. V was clipped by 4 bases and J by 0 bases, with 9 bases between them. The CDR3 covers 14 residues. Germline lookup yields CDR1 SGHVS and CDR2 FQNEAQ. This CDR3 is CASSSFSLNTEAFF. For the CDR3, the DNA is TGTGCCAGCAGCTCCTTTTCACTGAACACTGAAGCTTTCTTT. The variable domain in full, completed from reference TRBV7-8 and TRBJ1-1, reads GAGVSQSPRYKVAKRGQDVALRCDPISGHVSLFWYQQALGQGPEFLTYFQNEAQLDKSGLPSDRFFAERPEGSVSTLKIQRTQQEDSAVYLCASSSFSLNTEAFFGQGTRLTVV.

On this clone itself: The identical CDR3 is also encoded by other nucleotide sequences in the sample. This chain joins TRBV5-6 and TRBJ1-1; D gene unclear. V was trimmed by 1 base and J by 6 bases, leaving 7 bases between them. This CDR3 is built from 12 residues. Germline CDR1 is SGHDT and CDR2 is YYEEEE. The CDR3 sequence is CASSLTGSEAFF. Written as DNA, the CDR3 is TGTGCCAGCAGCTTGACGGGGTCTGAAGCTTTCTTT.

This chain uses TRBV4-3 with TRBJ1-6; D is perhaps TRBD1 (6 bases). This CDR3 has 17 amino acids. V lost 0 bases, J lost 3 bases, and 12 bases lay in between. Germline V gene sequence: CDR1 LGHNA, CDR2 YSLEER. CDR3: CASSQDLPGDYNSPLHF. The CDR3 DNA follows: TGCGCCAGCAGCCAAGATTTACCAGGGGACTATAATTCACCCCTCCACTTT.

The V gene is TRBV10-3, the J gene TRBJ2-3, with 7 bases identical to TRBD2. V dropped 10 bases and J dropped 6; count of bases not matched to a gene: 16. This CDR3 has 15 residues. Germline V gene sequence: CDR1 ENHRY, CDR2 SYGVKD. CDR3 bases: TGTGCCACGGCGGGAGCCTTAGCGGCCCGGGATACGCAGTATTTT. Its translation: CATAGALAARDTQYF.

This sequence joins TRBV9 and TRBJ1-4; no clear D. Germline V lookup: CDR1 SGDLS, CDR2 YYNGEE. V lost 4 bases to trimming and J lost 5 bases, with 9 bases between them. This CDR3 is built from 13 residues. CDR3 sequence: CASSFALNEKLFF. CDR3 coding DNA: TGTGCCAGCAGCTTTGCCCTGAATGAAAAACTGTTTTTT.

The V and J genes are TRBV16 and TRBJ1-1; D remains ambiguous. Germline lookup yields CDR1 KGHSY and CDR2 FQNENV. The CDR3 totals 15 residues. V was trimmed by 1 base and J by 1 base, leaving 10 bases between them. CDR3 loop: CASSQYHGPNTEAFF. The CDR3 DNA follows: TGTGCCAGCAGCCAATACCACGGACCGAACACTGAAGCTTTCTTT.

The rearrangement links TRBV5-1 to TRBJ2-7; no firm D call. Trimming pared 0 bases from V and 0 bases from J, leaving 10 bases between. This CDR3 spans 15 amino acids. From germline, CDR1 is SGHRS and CDR2 YFSETQ. The CDR3 region has the DNA TGCGCCAGCAGCTTGGGGAGTAGGAGCTCCTACGAGCAGTACTTC. Its protein product is CASSLGSRSSYEQYF.

The chain couples TRBV28 to TRBJ1-2; 8 bases match TRBD1. The CDR3 runs 13 residues. CDR1 and CDR2 (germline): MDHEN, SYDVKM. Trimming at V came to 6 bases and at J to 4 bases, leaving 4 bases not matched to a gene. CDR3 residues: CASRGTGSYGYTF. CDR3 bases: TGTGCCAGCAGAGGGACAGGCTCCTATGGCTACACCTTC.

This clone was picked up a small number of times. The chain carries TRBV2 and TRBJ1-1, with 10 bases identical to TRBD1. Germline V gene sequence: CDR1 SNHLY, CDR2 FYNNEI. CDR3 size: 13 residues. The V and J ends lost 6 bases and 4 bases, in that order; junction bases with no gene match: 2. The CDR3 spells CASRRTGGTEAFF. Here the CDR3 DNA reads TGTGCCAGCAGAAGGACAGGGGGCACTGAAGCTTTCTTT.

This clone was detected only once. This chain connects TRBV7-9 to TRBJ2-1; TRBD2 aligns across 15 bases. Trimming at V came to 4 bases and at J to 6 bases, leaving 1 base not matched to a gene. CDR3 length: 15 amino acids. Germline V gene lookup returns CDR1 SEHNR and CDR2 FQNEAQ (reference sequence). The chain's CDR3 is CASSSGLAGGNEQFF. The CDR3 DNA reads as TGTGCCAGCAGCTCGGGACTAGCGGGAGGCAATGAGCAGTTCTTC.

This chain links TRBV7-6 with TRBJ2-7; no reliable D call. The germline gives CDR1 SGHVS, CDR2 FNYEAQ. The V end was cut by 5 bases, the J end by 6 bases, with 11 bases between. The CDR3 loop spans 12 amino acids. The CDR3 sequence is CASSPTVFEQYF. As DNA, the CDR3 is TGTGCCAGCAGCCCAACTGTCTTCGAGCAGTACTTC.

V usage is TRBV19 and J usage is TRBJ2-7; D uncertain. Germline loops: CDR1 LNHDA, CDR2 SQIVND (reference sequence). Trimming removed 1 base at V and 2 bases at J, with 12 bases between. The CDR3 is 15 amino acids. The DNA of the CDR3 is TGTGCCAGTAGTATAGCGTTGGGGATCCCCTACGAGCAGTACTTC. It encodes CASSIALGIPYEQYF.

The chain couples TRBV19 to TRBJ1-6, with 10 bases that match TRBD1. The germline CDR1 and CDR2 sequences are LNHDA and SQIVND (reference sequence). CDR3 length: 18 amino acids. V was pared by 4 bases and J by 0 bases, with 6 bases of the junction left unmatched. The CDR3 here is CASSRKGQGSSYNSPLHF. CDR3 bases: TGTGCCAGTAGTAGGAAGGGACAGGGGAGCTCCTATAATTCACCCCTCCACTTT.

The table lists this clone with a few counts. DNA of the CDR3: TGTGCCAGCAGTGCTTCAGGGGAGGGATATGGCTACACCTTC. Protein: CASSASGEGYGYTF. This chain connects TRBV9 to TRBJ1-2; possible D gene TRBD1, 6 bases. The CDR3 loop spans 14 amino acids. The V gene's germline CDR1 is SGDLS and CDR2 YYNGEE. V gave up 5 bases and J gave up 5 bases, with 16 bases separating them.

V gene TRBV4-3 combines with J gene TRBJ1-2; the match to TRBD1 covers 7 bases. The germline V gene has CDR1 LGHNA and CDR2 YSLEER. CDR3 size: 16 residues. Trimming removed 2 bases from V and 3 bases from J; junction bases left unmatched: 9. The CDR3 DNA reads TGCGCCAGCAGCCAAAACAGGGGCCGACAGGACTATGGCTACACCTTC. Its translation: CASSQNRGRQDYGYTF.

The chain recombines TRBV7-9 with TRBJ1-1; D not resolved. The germline CDR1 and CDR2 sequences are SEHNR and FQNEAQ (reference sequence). The V gene lost 3 bases and the J gene lost 7 bases, with 27 bases spanning the gap. The length of the CDR3 is 18 residues. The CDR3 spells CASSFPWAGSNPVYEAFF. The CDR3 region has the DNA TGTGCCAGCAGCTTCCCATGGGCGGGGAGTAATCCGGTTTATGAAGCTTTCTTT. Looking up the rest from reference TRBV7-9 and TRBJ1-1 gives the full variable domain: DTGVSQNPRHKITKRGQNVTFRCDPISEHNRLYWYRQTLGQGPEFLTYFQNEAQLEKSRLLSDRFSAERPKGSFSTLEIQRTEQGDSAMYLCASSFPWAGSNPVYEAFFGQGTRLTVV.

This chain joins TRBV5-4 and TRBJ2-5, with D possibly TRBD2 on 5 matching bases. The germline V gene has CDR1 SGHNT and CDR2 YYREEE (reference sequence). The CDR3 runs to 12 residues. The V end was cut by 7 bases, the J end by 5 bases, with 12 bases between. DNA for the CDR3: TGTGCCAGCGCTTTCCAGCGGGAGACCCAGTACTTC. Translated: CASAFQRETQYF.

This clone came up a few times. V usage is TRBV30 and J usage is TRBJ1-1; 8 bases align to TRBD1. The V gene end was trimmed by 5 bases and the J gene end by 8 bases; junction bases not matched to a gene: 4. CDR3 length: 11 residues. Germline values: CDR1 GTSNPN, CDR2 SVGIG (reference sequence). The CDR3 loop reads CAWQGAGEAFF. CDR3 nucleotides: TGTGCCTGGCAGGGGGCAGGCGAAGCTTTCTTT.